These 24 T cell receptor beta chains were sequenced from one sample in a study of neurological immune-mediated disorders. A single record per CDR3 protein comes from TCRdb applying MiXCR to the 5' RACE reads. The sample shows 93,000 or so distinct CDR3 sequences, roughly 10% of them seen only once. As for time point: longitudinal time-point 3. Sequencing used PBMCs. These receptors came from a female donor with HTLV-1-associated myelopathy (HAM/TSP).

The chain links TRBV6-5 to TRBJ2-7, with D perhaps TRBD2 (5 bases). The CDR3 is 13 amino acids. V was trimmed by 7 bases and J by 1 base, leaving 11 bases between them. Germline-derived CDR1 and CDR2 are MNHEY and SVGAGI. Written as DNA, the CDR3 is TGTGCCAGCACCGAACCGGGGTCCTACGAGCAGTACTTC. Protein product: CASTEPGSYEQYF.

This clonotype was seen more than once but under ten times. The chain has TRBV5-1 and TRBJ2-3, with TRBD1 matching 9 bases. Germline CDR1 SGHRS, CDR2 YFSETQ. CDR3 length: 15 amino acids. V dropped 7 bases and J dropped 4; count of bases not matched to a gene: 10. The chain's CDR3 is CASAGDRERADTQYF. The CDR3 region has the DNA TGCGCCAGCGCAGGGGACAGGGAAAGGGCAGATACGCAGTATTTT.

About this clonotype: This may stem from a read error, because a much larger clone lies one nucleotide away. This chain joins TRBV4-1 and TRBJ2-5, with D hard to call. The V end lost 1 base, the J end lost 4 bases, and 7 bases lay between the germline ends. The CDR3 sequence is 13 residues long. Germline V lookup: CDR1 MGHRA, CDR2 YSYEKL. CDR3 DNA: TGCGCCAGCAGCCAAGTGTATGGAGAGACCCAGTACTTC. Protein sequence: CASSQVYGETQYF.

As for this clonotype: This sequence may be a read error, since a much larger clone differs from it by one base. V gene TRBV5-1 combines with J gene TRBJ2-7, with TRBD1 identical over 7 bases. The CDR3 is 14 residues long. In germline, CDR1 is SGHRS, CDR2 YFSETQ. In DNA, the CDR3 is TGCGCCATCAGCTCCTCAAGGGGGCAGTACGAGCAGTACTTC. Protein: CAISSSRGQYEQYF. The full variable domain, completed using reference TRBV5-1 and TRBJ2-7, is KAGVTQTPRYLIKTRGQQVTLSCSPISGHRSVSWYQQTPGQGLQFLFEYFSETQRNKGNFPGRFSGRQFSNSRSEMNVSTLELGDSALYLCAISSSRGQYEQYFGPGTRLTVT.

This clonotype was seen ten or more times. J is TRBJ2-1 and V is TRBV10-3; 7 nucleotides line up with TRBD1. Per germline, CDR1 ENHRY and CDR2 SYGVKD. This CDR3 comprises 12 residues. The V gene end was trimmed by 3 bases and the J gene end by 9 bases; junction bases not matched to a gene: 2. The CDR3 reads CAISETGAEQFF. Written as DNA, the CDR3 is TGTGCCATCAGTGAAACAGGGGCTGAGCAGTTCTTC.

This clonotype came up many times. This chain joins TRBV20-1 and TRBJ2-7; 7 positions match TRBD1. This CDR3 is built from 14 residues. Germline V gives CDR1 DFQATT, CDR2 SNEGSKA (reference sequence). Trimming removed 0 bases from V and 1 base from J; junction bases left unmatched: 3. DNA of the CDR3: TGCAGTGCTAGAGATCTCAGGGGGTCCTACGAGCAGTACTTC. Translation: CSARDLRGSYEQYF.

This clonotype was counted many times. V usage is TRBV7-2 and J usage is TRBJ2-5; D is ambiguous. V gave up 5 bases and J gave up 1 base, with 11 bases separating them. CDR3 size: 14 residues. Germline V gives CDR1 SGHTA, CDR2 FQGNSA. CDR3 sequence reads: CASSGNRVQETQYF. CDR3 in DNA: TGTGCCAGCAGCGGGAACCGGGTCCAAGAGACCCAGTACTTC. Full variable domain (rest looked up from reference TRBV7-2 and TRBJ2-5): GAGVSQSPSNKVTEKGKDVELRCDPISGHTALYWYRQSLGQGLEFLIYFQGNSAPDKSGLPSDRFSAERTGGSVSTLTIQRTQQEDSAVYLCASSGNRVQETQYFGPGTRLLVL.

Many counts were recorded for this clonotype. V usage is TRBV12-3 or TRBV12-4 and J usage is TRBJ1-1; D perhaps matches TRBD1 (6 bases). This CDR3 spans 15 amino acids. Trimming pared 7 bases from V and 1 base from J, leaving 16 bases between. The CDR3 nucleotides read TGTGCCAGCATTTTTCATTGGACAGAGAACACTGAAGCTTTCTTT. This encodes CASIFHWTENTEAFF.

This clonotype was seen ten or more times. The CDR3 DNA reads as TGTGCCAGCAGTGTGGATAGCAATCAGCCCCAGCATTTT. Its protein is CASSVDSNQPQHF. The J gene is TRBJ1-5, the V gene TRBV2; D not resolved. Germline V gene lookup returns CDR1 SNHLY and CDR2 FYNNEI. The CDR3 is 13 amino acids. Deletions cut 4 bases from V and 0 bases from J, with 4 bases between.

In its sample, this clonotype was seen many times. The chain has TRBV7-9 and TRBJ1-2, with TRBD1 matching over 10 bases. This CDR3 spans 15 amino acids. Germline assignment: CDR1 SEHNR and CDR2 FQNEAQ (reference sequence). The V gene end was trimmed by 0 bases and the J gene end by 6 bases; junction bases not matched to a gene: 4. CDR3 nucleotide sequence: TGTGCCAGCAGCTTAGCCTCGGACAGGGGGGATGGCTACACCTTC. This codes for CASSLASDRGDGYTF.

This clonotype was recorded many times. The chain combines TRBV2 with TRBJ2-7, with D perhaps TRBD2 (5 bases). Germline CDR1 and CDR2: SNHLY and FYNNEI. This CDR3 region has 15 residues. The V end was cut by 4 bases, the J end by 1 base, with 14 bases between. Here the CDR3 reads CASSGAVFRSYEQYF. CDR3 nucleotides: TGTGCCAGCAGTGGAGCGGTATTTCGTTCCTACGAGCAGTACTTC.

The chain combines TRBV5-1 with TRBJ2-5; tentative D call: TRBD2 (6 bases). The CDR3 consists of 16 residues. V shed 2 bases and J shed 3 bases, with 17 bases lying between them. Germline assignment: CDR1 SGHRS and CDR2 YFSETQ. The CDR3: CASSFSPRGIKETQYF. DNA for the CDR3: TGCGCCAGCAGCTTTAGCCCGCGGGGTATAAAAGAGACCCAGTACTTC.

The chain recombines TRBV2 with TRBJ2-5; the match to TRBD2 covers 10 bases. Germline loops: CDR1 SNHLY, CDR2 FYNNEI. This CDR3 spans 16 amino acids. Germline trimming cut 0 bases from V and 2 bases from J; bases unmatched to any gene: 3. The CDR3 loop reads CASSEALAGGQETQYF. Here the CDR3 DNA reads TGTGCCAGCAGTGAAGCTTTAGCGGGGGGACAAGAGACCCAGTACTTC. The full variable domain, in which reference TRBV2 and TRBJ2-5 provide the parts outside the CDR3, is EPEVTQTPSHQVTQMGQEVILRCVPISNHLYFYWYRQILGQKVEFLVSFYNNEISEKSEIFDDQFSVERPDGSNFTLKIRSTKLEDSAMYFCASSEALAGGQETQYFGPGTRLLVL.

This clonotype was counted at least ten times. The chain carries TRBV6-5 and TRBJ2-5; 8 bases map to TRBD2. There are 15 residues in the CDR3. CDR1 and CDR2 (germline): MNHEY, SVGAGI. V was pared by 5 bases and J by 4 bases, with 9 bases of the junction left unmatched. The CDR3, as DNA: TGTGCCAGCAGTCTTTCGGGGGGGCCCGGAGAGACCCAGTACTTC. Its translation: CASSLSGGPGETQYF.

This clonotype was picked up many times. Its ends do not fully match the called genes, so a read error is possible. J is TRBJ2-5 and V is TRBV15; D possibly corresponds to TRBD1 (6 bases). Germline V gene lookup returns CDR1 LNHNV and CDR2 YYDKDF (reference sequence). The CDR3 totals 14 residues. CDR3 DNA sequence: TGTGCTACCAGCCCTTCAGGGGTTCCGGAGACCCAGTACTTC. This translates into CATSPSGVPETQYF.

The table lists this clonotype with many counts. The chain joins TRBV5-1 to TRBJ1-6; tentative D call: TRBD1 (5 bases). The V gene lost 8 bases and the J gene lost 3 bases, with 9 bases spanning the gap. Germline CDR1 is SGHRS and CDR2 is YFSETQ. This CDR3 has 13 residues. CDR3 sequence (DNA): TGCGCCAGTGGACAAAACTATAATTCACCCCTCCACTTT. As protein: CASGQNYNSPLHF.

This clonotype was recorded at least ten times. A much larger clone lies a single base off, so this may be a read error. The chain couples TRBV20-1 to TRBJ2-4; tentative D call: TRBD2 (5 bases). This CDR3 is 15 amino acids long. Germline-derived CDR1 and CDR2 are DFQATT and SNEGSKA (reference sequence). CDR3 region: CSVRAEKVVKNIQYF. The CDR3 DNA is TGCAGTGTTAGAGCGGAAAAGGTTGTCAAAAACATTCAGTACTTC.

This clonotype was recorded at least ten times. The V and J genes are TRBV24-1 and TRBJ2-1, with 7 positions matching TRBD2. Germline lookup yields CDR1 KGHDR and CDR2 SFDVKD. After removal of 5 bases from V and 7 bases from J, the junction contained 7 bases not matched to a gene. This CDR3 comprises 14 residues. The CDR3 sequence is CATSGEVGRNEQFF. For the CDR3, the DNA is TGTGCCACCAGTGGGGAAGTCGGGAGGAATGAGCAGTTCTTC.

There are many counts of this clonotype. The chain couples TRBV24-1 to TRBJ2-1, with D perhaps TRBD2 (5 bases). The germline V and J ends were trimmed by 1 base and 4 bases, with 7 bases remaining between them. This CDR3 comprises 14 residues. Germline CDR1 KGHDR, CDR2 SFDVKD. CDR3 DNA: TGTGCCACCAGTGATTTCGGGGTTTACAATGAGCAGTTCTTC. It yields the protein CATSDFGVYNEQFF.

By share, this clonotype ranks as medium-sized (0.01 to 0.1%). The chain carries TRBV7-9 and TRBJ2-5; possibly TRBD2 for D (5 bases). The germline V gene encodes CDR1 SEHNR and CDR2 FQNEAQ (reference sequence). The CDR3 is 15 amino acids. Trimming left V 2 bases short and J 0 bases short, with 10 bases between. CDR3 nucleotide sequence: TGTGCCAGCAGCTTACAATCGGGGTACCAAGAGACCCAGTACTTC. Encoded protein: CASSLQSGYQETQYF.

This clonotype was counted ten times or more. This rearrangement joins TRBV5-1 to TRBJ2-3, with 10 bases fitting TRBD1. This CDR3 has 15 residues. V dropped 4 bases and J dropped 6; count of bases not matched to a gene: 8. The germline V gene has CDR1 SGHRS and CDR2 YFSETQ. This chain's CDR3 is CASSGQGDGMDTQYF. The CDR3 coding sequence is TGCGCCAGCAGCGGACAGGGGGACGGGATGGATACGCAGTATTTT.

This clonotype was seen ten or more times. V gene TRBV20-1 combines with J gene TRBJ2-7, with a tentative D call TRBD2 (6 bases). Germline loops: CDR1 DFQATT, CDR2 SNEGSKA (reference sequence). The CDR3 runs 15 residues. Trimming removed 0 bases at V and 3 bases at J, with 15 bases between. CDR3 sequence (DNA): TGCAGTGCTAGAGATAGGGACTTCCCCGGCTACGAGCAGTACTTC. Encoded protein: CSARDRDFPGYEQYF.

The V gene is TRBV11-2, the J gene TRBJ2-6, with unresolved D. V was trimmed by 5 bases and J by 2 bases, leaving 16 bases between them. This CDR3 region has 17 residues. Germline V gene sequence: CDR1 SGHAT, CDR2 FQNNGV. Here the CDR3 reads CASSPLRSLTGANVLTF. In DNA, the CDR3 is TGTGCCAGCAGCCCCCTTAGGAGTCTCACTGGGGCCAACGTCCTGACTTTC. Supplemented by reference TRBV11-2 and TRBJ2-6, the full variable domain reads EAGVAQSPRYKIIEKRQSVAFWCNPISGHATLYWYQQILGQGPKLLIQFQNNGVVDDSQLPKDRFSAERLKGVDSTLKIQPAKLEDSAVYLCASSPLRSLTGANVLTFGAGSRLTVL.

This clonotype was seen at least ten times. The chain carries TRBV6-6 and TRBJ2-7, with 10 positions matching TRBD1. CDR1 is MNHNY and CDR2 is SVGAGI in the germline V gene (reference sequence). CDR3 length: 15 amino acids. J was trimmed by 5 bases and V by 5 bases; bases with no gene match: 9. The CDR3 DNA follows: TGTGCCAGCAGTCAGCCCTTGGGACAGGGGAACGAGCAGTACTTC. Its protein is CASSQPLGQGNEQYF.